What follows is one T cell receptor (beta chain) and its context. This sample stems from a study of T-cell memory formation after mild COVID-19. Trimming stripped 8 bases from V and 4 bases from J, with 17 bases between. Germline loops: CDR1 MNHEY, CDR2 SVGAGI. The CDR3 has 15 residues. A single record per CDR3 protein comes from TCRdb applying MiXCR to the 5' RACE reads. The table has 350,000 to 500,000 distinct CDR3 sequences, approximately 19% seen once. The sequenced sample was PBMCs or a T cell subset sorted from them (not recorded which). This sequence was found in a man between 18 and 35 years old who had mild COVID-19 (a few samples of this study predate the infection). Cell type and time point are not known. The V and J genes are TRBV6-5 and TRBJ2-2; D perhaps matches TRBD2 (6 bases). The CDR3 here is CASRNGGEVTGELFF. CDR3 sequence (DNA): TGTGCCAGCCGGAACGGGGGTGAAGTCACCGGGGAGCTGTTTTTT.